This T cell receptor (beta chain) originates from a study of CD8+ T cells in alopecia areata. The CDR3 has 11 residues. Germline V lookup: CDR1 LNHDA, CDR2 SQIVND (reference sequence). The germline V and J ends were trimmed by 10 bases and 6 bases, with 13 bases remaining between them. Sequencing relied on a cDNA template that was reverse transcribed from extracted RNA. Sequenced by immunoSEQ multiplex PCR; TCRdb stores in-frame clones only, minus some. The sample shows under 200,000 clones, about three fifths of them seen only once. The table lists this clone with a few counts. Stated treatment: oral pan-JAK inhibitor, 5-10 mg twice daily. Researchers gathered lesional scalp punch biopsies and peripheral blood from patients with alopecia areata.

The sequences come from CD4+ T cells sorted from blood, collected at week 4, from a patient treated with tofacitinib. The sequence derives from a human donor with alopecia areata. The rearrangement links TRBV19 to TRBJ2-7; TRBD1 is a possible D gene (6 bases). CDR3 amino acids: CATRDITEQYF. Here the CDR3 DNA reads TGTGCCACCCGGGACATTACCGAGCAGTACTTC.